This record concerns one TCR beta chain sequence. This sample is part of a study of blood T cells in healthy people across ages. The CDR3 length is 15 residues. V was clipped by 4 bases and J by 1 base, with 12 bases between them. Germline assignment: CDR1 SGHKS and CDR2 YYEKEE (reference sequence). Next came a second PCR, run for about 7 to 12 cycles, which used a sample-barcoded 5' primer along with a J-beta primer mix. TCRdb re-called the 5' RACE reads with MiXCR, one entry per CDR3 protein. The sample yields hundreds of thousands of distinct CDR3 sequences, about 26% seen once. These same records also appear under a second study, on T cells of mothers and their children.

This chain links TRBV5-5 with TRBJ1-5; tentatively, D is TRBD1 (5 bases). This clonotype was obtained from a boy younger than 18 in good health. Sequenced material: blood. As DNA, the CDR3 is TGTGCCAGCAGCCCGGGAGGGGCCAGCAATCAGCCCCAGCATTTT. Translated: CASSPGGASNQPQHF.